The rows below give T cell receptor beta chains drawn from one sample of a study of blood T cell repertoires in COVID-19. The assay was immunoSEQ multiplex PCR, and TCRdb's table has in-frame clones only and misses some. The table lists about 280,000 clones, over 80% of them singletons. The material sequenced was PBMCs or T cells enriched from blood (not recorded which). These receptors were taken from a woman in her twenties or thirties with acute COVID-19. Each CDR3 is given with its conserved first and last residue. Fields, in order: J gene, D gene, V gene, CDR3 protein, CDR3 DNA. The D gene is left open where the match is weak.

>TRBJ1-5|.|TRBV28
CASSLETGRQPQHF
TGTGCCAGCAGTTTAGAAACAGGGCGGCAGCCCCAGCATTTT
>TRBJ1-3|.|TRBV5-1
CASSLGLISGNTIYF
TGCGCCAGCAGCTTGGGACTCATCTCTGGAAACACCATATATTTT
>TRBJ2-5|.|TRBV19
CASNSIGAGQETQYF
TGTGCCAGTAATAGTATCGGCGCGGGACAAGAGACCCAGTACTTC
>TRBJ1-5|.|TRBV3-1/TRBV3-2
CASSLLNQPQHF
TGTGCCAGCAGCCTTCTGAATCAGCCCCAGCATTTT
>TRBJ1-1|.|TRBV11-2
CASSLQEDTEAFF
TGTGCCAGCAGCTTGCAGGAGGACACTGAAGCTTTCTTT
>TRBJ2-3|.|TRBV9
CASSSGFREYF
TGTGCCAGCAGCTCAGGGTTTCGGGAGTATTTT
>TRBJ1-5|.|TRBV23-1
CASSQGLSNQPQHF
TGCGCCAGCAGTCAAGGCCTTAGCAATCAGCCCCAGCATTTT
>TRBJ2-7|.|TRBV9
CASSVDAYGGEQYF
TGTGCCAGCAGCGTAGACGCCTACGGGGGCGAGCAGTACTTC
>TRBJ2-2|.|TRBV5-6
CASSWGGDTGELFF
TGTGCCAGCAGCTGGGGCGGGGACACCGGGGAGCTGTTTTTT
>TRBJ1-1|.|TRBV7-6
CASSETDVNTEAFF
TGTGCCAGCAGCGAGACAGACGTGAACACTGAAGCTTTCTTT
>TRBJ1-5|TRBD1|TRBV19
CASNGDSYNQPQHF
TGTGCCAGTAACGGGGACAGTTATAATCAGCCCCAGCATTTT
>TRBJ2-3|TRBD2|TRBV27
CASSLGGRSGADTQYF
TGTGCCAGCAGTTTAGGCGGGAGGTCTGGGGCAGATACGCAGTATTTT
>TRBJ2-1|TRBD2|TRBV20-1
CSASLLAGAEQFF
TGCAGTGCTAGTCTACTAGCGGGAGCTGAGCAGTTCTTC
>TRBJ1-1|.|TRBV19
CASTPVGGVTNTEAFF
TGTGCCAGCACCCCCGTGGGGGGGGTTACGAACACTGAAGCTTTCTTT
>TRBJ2-2|TRBD2|TRBV2
CASKSLTDMGLAGQGNTGELFF
TGTGCCAGCAAATCTCTAACGGACATGGGACTAGCGGGTCAGGGGAACACCGGGGAGCTGTTTTTT
>TRBJ1-1|.|TRBV3-1/TRBV3-2
CASTSGGGEAFF
TGTGCCAGCACGAGCGGGGGCGGTGAAGCTTTCTTT
>TRBJ1-1|TRBD1|TRBV10-3
CAISEQGQGISEAFF
TGTGCCATCAGTGAGCAAGGACAGGGTATTTCTGAAGCTTTCTTT